This T cell receptor (beta chain) was identified in a study of spatial heterogeneity in lung cancer. In the study overall: The study found that TCR transcript counts in tumor regions correlated strongly with a matched bulk RNA-seq T cell module score.

This clonotype occurred many times. Its antigen is as yet unknown. Via MiXCR, TCRdb re-called the 5' RACE reads, giving one row per CDR3 protein. The sample comprises around 4,800 distinct CDR3 sequences, over 10% of which are singletons, and roughly 28% rests with the top ten. Study-wide results and caveats: Counts of expanded alpha and beta TCRs within tumors tracked the tumor nonsynonymous mutation count.

Time point specified: sample taken at primary tumor resection. The donors were 55 to 85 patients with non-small cell lung cancer that was early-stage and untreated. From tumor, nontumor lung or frozen PBMC, whole RNA was taken unsorted for sequencing. The CDR3 is 17 residues long. With 3 bases removed from V and 2 bases from J, the gap between germline ends came to 17 bases. Germline V CDR1 and CDR2: LGHNA, YSLEER. The specimen comprised lung tumor tissue, sampled at surgery. This clonotype was obtained from a male donor with early-stage non-small cell lung cancer. The chain carries TRBV4-3 and TRBJ1-5, with D tentatively TRBD1 (6 bases). The CDR3: CASSHIWGAGGNQPQHF. The CDR3 nucleotides read TGCGCCAGCAGCCATATTTGGGGGGCGGGTGGCAATCAGCCCCAGCATTTT.